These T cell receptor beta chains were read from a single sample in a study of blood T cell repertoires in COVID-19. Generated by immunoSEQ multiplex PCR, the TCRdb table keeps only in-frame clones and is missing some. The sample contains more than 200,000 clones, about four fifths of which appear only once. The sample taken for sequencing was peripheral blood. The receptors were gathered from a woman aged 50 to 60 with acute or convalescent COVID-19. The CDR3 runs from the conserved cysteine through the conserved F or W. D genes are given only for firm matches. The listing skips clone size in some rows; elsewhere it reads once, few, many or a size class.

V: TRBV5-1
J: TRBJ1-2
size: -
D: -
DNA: TGCGCCAGCAGCTTGGTTCGGGGCGGGGGTGGCTACACCTTC
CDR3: CASSLVRGGGGYTF

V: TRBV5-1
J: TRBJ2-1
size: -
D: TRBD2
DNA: TGCGCCAGCAGCCCTCCGGGACTAAGGAACAATGAGCAGTTCTTC
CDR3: CASSPPGLRNNEQFF

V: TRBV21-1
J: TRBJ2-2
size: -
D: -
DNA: TGTGCCAGCAGCAAAGTCTGTCAGGGGGGTACACTGTTTTTT
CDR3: CASSKVCQGGTLFF

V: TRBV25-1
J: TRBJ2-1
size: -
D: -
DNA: TGTGCCAGCATCCCAGGGGGGAGCTCCTACAATGAGCAGTTCTTC
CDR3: CASIPGGSSYNEQFF

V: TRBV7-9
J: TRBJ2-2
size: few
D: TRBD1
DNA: TGTGCCAGCAAACAGGGGGCGAACACCGGGGAGCTGTTTTTT
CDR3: CASKQGANTGELFF

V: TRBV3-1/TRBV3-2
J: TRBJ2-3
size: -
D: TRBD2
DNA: TGTGCCAGCAGTCAAGGGGAGGGAGGTACGCAGTATTTT
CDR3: CASSQGEGGTQYF

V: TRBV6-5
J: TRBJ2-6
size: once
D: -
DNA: TGTGCCAGCAGTTACTCCACAGCCTCTGGGGCCAACGTCCTGACTTTC
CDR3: CASSYSTASGANVLTF

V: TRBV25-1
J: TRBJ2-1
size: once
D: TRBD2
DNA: TGTGCCAGCAGTGAAAGCGGGGGAGGAGTTTACAATGAGCAGTTCTTC
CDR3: CASSESGGGVYNEQFF

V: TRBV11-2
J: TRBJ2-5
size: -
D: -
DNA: TGTGCCAGCAGCCAAAGGGGCCGGGAAGAGACCCAGTACTTC
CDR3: CASSQRGREETQYF

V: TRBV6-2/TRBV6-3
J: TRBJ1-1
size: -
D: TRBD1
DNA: TGTGCCAGCAGTTACAGGGGACAGCAGAACACTGAAGCTTTCTTT
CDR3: CASSYRGQQNTEAFF

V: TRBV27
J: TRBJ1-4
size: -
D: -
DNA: TGTGCCAGCAGTCAAAGCATTGCAACTAATGAAAAACTGTTTTTT
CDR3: CASSQSIATNEKLFF

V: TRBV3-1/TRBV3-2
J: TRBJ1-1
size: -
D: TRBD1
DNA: TGTGCCAGCAGCCAAGGGGACAGTATGAACACTGAAGCTTTCTTT
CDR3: CASSQGDSMNTEAFF

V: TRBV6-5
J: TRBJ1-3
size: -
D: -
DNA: TGTGCCAGCGCCATAGGACAGAACTCTGGAAACACCATATATTTT
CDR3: CASAIGQNSGNTIYF

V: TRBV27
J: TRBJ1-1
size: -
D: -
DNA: TGTGCCAGCAGTTTAGTGGGCAGTTACACTGAAGCTTTCTTT
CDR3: CASSLVGSYTEAFF

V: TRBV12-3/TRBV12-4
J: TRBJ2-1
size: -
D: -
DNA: TGTGCCAGCAACTCAGGTACCTACAATGAGCAGTTCTTC
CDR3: CASNSGTYNEQFF

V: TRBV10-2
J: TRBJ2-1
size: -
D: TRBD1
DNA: TGCGCCAGCAGTGGGGGACAGAGGGATGAGCAGTTCTTC
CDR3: CASSGGQRDEQFF

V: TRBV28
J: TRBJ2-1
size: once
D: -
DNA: TGTGCCAGCAGTTTACCAGGCCTTAATGAGCAGTTCTTC
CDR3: CASSLPGLNEQFF

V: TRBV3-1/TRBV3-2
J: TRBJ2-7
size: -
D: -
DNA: TGTGCCAGCAGCCAAGAGCGGGGCCCGCGGGAGCAGTACTTC
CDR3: CASSQERGPREQYF

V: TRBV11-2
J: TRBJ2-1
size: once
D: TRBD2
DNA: TGTGCCAGCAGCGGAGGACTAGGGGATGAGCAGTTCTTC
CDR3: CASSGGLGDEQFF